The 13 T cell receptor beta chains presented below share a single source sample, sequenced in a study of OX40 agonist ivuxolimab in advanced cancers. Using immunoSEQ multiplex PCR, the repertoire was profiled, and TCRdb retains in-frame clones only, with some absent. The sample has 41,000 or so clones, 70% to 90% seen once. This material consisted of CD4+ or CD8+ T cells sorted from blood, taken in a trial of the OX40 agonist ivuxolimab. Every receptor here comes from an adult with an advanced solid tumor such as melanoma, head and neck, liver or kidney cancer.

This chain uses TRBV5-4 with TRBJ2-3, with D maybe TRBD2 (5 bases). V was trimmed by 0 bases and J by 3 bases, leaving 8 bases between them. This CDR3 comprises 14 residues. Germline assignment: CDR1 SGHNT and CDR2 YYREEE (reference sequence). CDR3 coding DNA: TGTGCCAGCAGCTTGGGCGGGTTGACAGATACGCAGTATTTT. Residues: CASSLGGLTDTQYF.

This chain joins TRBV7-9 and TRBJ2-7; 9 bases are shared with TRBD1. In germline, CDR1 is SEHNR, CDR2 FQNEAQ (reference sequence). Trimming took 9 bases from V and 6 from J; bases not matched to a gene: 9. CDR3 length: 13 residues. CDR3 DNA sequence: TGTGCCAGTGGGGGACAGGGTCAGTCCGAGCAGTACTTC. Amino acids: CASGGQGQSEQYF.

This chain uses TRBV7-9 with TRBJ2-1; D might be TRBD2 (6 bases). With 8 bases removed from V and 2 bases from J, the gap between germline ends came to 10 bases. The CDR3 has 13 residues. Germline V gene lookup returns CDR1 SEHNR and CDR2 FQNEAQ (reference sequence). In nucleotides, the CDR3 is TGTGCCAGCCGGGGGACTGCCTACAATGAGCAGTTCTTC. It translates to CASRGTAYNEQFF.

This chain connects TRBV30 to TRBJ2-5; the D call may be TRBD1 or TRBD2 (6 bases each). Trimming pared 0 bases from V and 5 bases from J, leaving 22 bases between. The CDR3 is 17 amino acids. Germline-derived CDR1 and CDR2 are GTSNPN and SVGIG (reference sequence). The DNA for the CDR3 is TGTGCCTGGAGTGTACGAATTGGAAGGGGGGCCCGGGAGACCCAGTACTTC. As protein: CAWSVRIGRGARETQYF.

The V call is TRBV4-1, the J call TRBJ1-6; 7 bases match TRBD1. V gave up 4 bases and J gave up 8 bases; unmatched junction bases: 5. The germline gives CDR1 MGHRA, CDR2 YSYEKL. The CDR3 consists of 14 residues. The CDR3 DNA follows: TGCGCCAGCAGCCTAGGGGGCGCGGATTCACCCCTCCACTTT. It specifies CASSLGGADSPLHF.

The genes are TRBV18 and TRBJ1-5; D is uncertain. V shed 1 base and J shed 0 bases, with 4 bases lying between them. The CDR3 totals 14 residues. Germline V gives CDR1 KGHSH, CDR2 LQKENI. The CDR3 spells CASSPRVSNQPQHF. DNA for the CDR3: TGTGCCAGCTCACCACGCGTTAGCAATCAGCCCCAGCATTTT.

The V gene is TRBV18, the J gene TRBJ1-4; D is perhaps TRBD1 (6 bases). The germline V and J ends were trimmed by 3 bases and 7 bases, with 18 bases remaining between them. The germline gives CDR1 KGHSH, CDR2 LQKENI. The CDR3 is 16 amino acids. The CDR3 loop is CASSPSRGMGGEKLFF. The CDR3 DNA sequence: TGTGCCAGCTCACCGTCGAGGGGGATGGGAGGTGAAAAACTGTTTTTT.

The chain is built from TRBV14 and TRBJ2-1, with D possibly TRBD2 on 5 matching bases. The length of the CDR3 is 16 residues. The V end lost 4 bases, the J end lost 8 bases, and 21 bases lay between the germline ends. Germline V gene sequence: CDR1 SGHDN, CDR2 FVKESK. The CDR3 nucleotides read TGTGCCAGCAGCCCCTTAACGCGGGCCCCGGGCGATGAGCAGTTCTTC. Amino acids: CASSPLTRAPGDEQFF.

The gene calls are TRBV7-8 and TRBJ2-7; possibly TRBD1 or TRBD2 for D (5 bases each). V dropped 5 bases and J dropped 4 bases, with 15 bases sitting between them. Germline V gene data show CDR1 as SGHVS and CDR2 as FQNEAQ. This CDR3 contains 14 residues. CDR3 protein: CASSPRDRRYEQYF. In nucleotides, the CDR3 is TGTGCCAGCAGCCCTCGGGACCGGAGGTACGAGCAGTACTTC.

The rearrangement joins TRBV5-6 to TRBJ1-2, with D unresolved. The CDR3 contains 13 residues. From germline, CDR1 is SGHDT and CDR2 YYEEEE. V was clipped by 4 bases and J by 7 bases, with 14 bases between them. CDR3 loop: CASSLRSGSGYTF. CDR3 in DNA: TGTGCCAGCAGCCTACGCTCAGGAAGTGGCTACACCTTC.

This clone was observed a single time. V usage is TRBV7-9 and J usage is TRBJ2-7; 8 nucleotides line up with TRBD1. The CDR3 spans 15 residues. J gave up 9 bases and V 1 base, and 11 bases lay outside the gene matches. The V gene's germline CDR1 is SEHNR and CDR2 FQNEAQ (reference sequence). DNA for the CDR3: TGTGCCAGCAGCTTAGGGGCTCCGAGACAGGGGTTGCAGTACTTC. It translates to CASSLGAPRQGLQYF. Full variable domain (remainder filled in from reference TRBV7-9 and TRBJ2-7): DTGVSQNPRHKITKRGQNVTFRCDPISEHNRLYWYRQTLGQGPEFLTYFQNEAQLEKSRLLSDRFSAERPKGSFSTLEIQRTEQGDSAMYLCASSLGAPRQGLQYFGPGTRLTVT.

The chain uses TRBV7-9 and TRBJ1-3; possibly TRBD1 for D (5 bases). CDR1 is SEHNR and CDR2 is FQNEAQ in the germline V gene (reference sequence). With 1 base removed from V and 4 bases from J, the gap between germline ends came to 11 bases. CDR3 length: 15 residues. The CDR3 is CASSLGAGPGNTIYF. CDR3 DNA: TGTGCCAGCAGCTTAGGGGCAGGGCCAGGAAACACCATATATTTT.

The chain's CDR3 is CASSDSSLGTQYF. The DNA of the CDR3 is TGTGCCAGCAGTGATAGTTCGCTAGGAACCCAGTACTTC. The rearrangement links TRBV2 to TRBJ2-5; D unclear. Trimming left V 3 bases short and J 8 bases short, with 13 bases between. This CDR3 spans 13 amino acids. CDR1 is SNHLY, CDR2 FYNNEI, per germline.